Below, one T cell receptor (beta chain) is given with its context. The sample belongs to a study of memory CD4+ T cells and cytomegalovirus serostatus. The sort gate was single viable CD3+CD4+CD8-CD45RO+ cells for memory CD4+ T cells. The data were produced by immunoSEQ multiplex PCR, yet TCRdb's version contains in-frame clones alone and is incomplete. This table holds some 54,000 clones, over 70% found once. This receptor was obtained from an adult in good health and CMV-seropositive. Sequencing used memory CD4+ T cells from blood.

This CDR3 reads CASSAPGRLVDQPQHF. Written as DNA, the CDR3 is TGTGCCAGTAGTGCACCCGGCCGATTGGTGGATCAGCCCCAGCATTTT. This chain uses TRBV19 with TRBJ1-5; D is ambiguous. Per the germline V gene, CDR1 is LNHDA and CDR2 is SQIVND (reference sequence). V lost 5 bases and J 5 bases, leaving 19 bases between the germline ends. CDR3 length: 16 residues.